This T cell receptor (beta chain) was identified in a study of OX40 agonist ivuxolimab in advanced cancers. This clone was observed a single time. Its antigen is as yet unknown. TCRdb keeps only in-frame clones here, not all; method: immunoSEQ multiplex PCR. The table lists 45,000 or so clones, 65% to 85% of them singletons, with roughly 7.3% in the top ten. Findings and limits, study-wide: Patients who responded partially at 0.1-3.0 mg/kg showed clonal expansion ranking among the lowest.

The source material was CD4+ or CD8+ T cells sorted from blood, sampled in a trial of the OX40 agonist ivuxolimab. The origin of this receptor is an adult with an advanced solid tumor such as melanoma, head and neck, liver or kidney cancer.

The CDR3 sequence is CASTYEYEQYF. CDR3 bases: TGTGCCAGCACCTATGAATACGAGCAGTACTTC. The gene calls are TRBV2 and TRBJ2-7; D gene uncertain. The V gene lost 7 bases and the J gene lost 4 bases, with 8 bases spanning the gap. Germline V gives CDR1 SNHLY, CDR2 FYNNEI. The CDR3 consists of 11 residues.